A selection of T cell receptor beta chains follows, all from one sample in a study of shared clonotypes between healthy human individuals. Generated by immunoSEQ multiplex PCR, the TCRdb table keeps only in-frame clones and is missing some. Of about half a million clones listed, approximately 81% are singletons. The sample consisted of PBMCs. These receptors all stem from a woman aged 40-49 years in good health. Some clones in this sample may be carry-over from other donors' samples. CDR3s include the opening cysteine and the closing phenylalanine or tryptophan. The D gene is left open where the match is weak. Not all rows give a size; the values are once, few, many and, for expanded clones, a class.

>TRBJ2-7|-|TRBV7-9|-
TGTGCCAGCAGCCCAGAGATTACCTACGAGCAGTACTTC
CASSPEITYEQYF
>TRBJ2-1|TRBD2|TRBV28|-
TGTGCCAGCACCGACCTTAGGCTAGCGGGAAACAATGAGCAGTTCTTC
CASTDLRLAGNNEQFF
>TRBJ1-4|-|TRBV7-7|-
TGTGCCAGCAGCGCCCAGCAGGGCGCTGGCGAAAAACTGTTTTTT
CASSAQQGAGEKLFF
>TRBJ2-7|TRBD1|TRBV6-1|-
TGTGCCAGCAGTGAAGCAAGCGGGACAGGGGGCTACGAGCAGTACTTC
CASSEASGTGGYEQYF
>TRBJ1-2|-|TRBV19|once
TGTGCCAGTAGTACGTCGAGGCGGGGCTACACCTTC
CASSTSRRGYTF
>TRBJ2-1|-|TRBV30|-
TGTGCCTGGAGTGTTAGGGGGGCAGACTACAATGAGCAGTTCTTC
CAWSVRGADYNEQFF
>TRBJ1-1|-|TRBV7-3|once
TGTGCCAGCAGCTTTACAGAGAACACTGAAGCTTTCTTT
CASSFTENTEAFF
>TRBJ1-3|-|TRBV29-1|-
TGCAGCGTTGAAGCCTGGGACAACGGCTCTGGAAACACCATATATTTT
CSVEAWDNGSGNTIYF
>TRBJ1-4|-|TRBV2|-
TGTGCCAGCCGAGACAGTTCCTTTAATGAAAAACTGTTTTTT
CASRDSSFNEKLFF
>TRBJ2-2|-|TRBV4-1|-
TGCGCCAGCAGCCTTGGAACTTTTTTGAACACCGGGGAGCTGTTTTTT
CASSLGTFLNTGELFF
>TRBJ2-3|TRBD2|TRBV5-1|-
TGCGCCAGCAGGGCTAGCGGGAGCACAGATACGCAGTATTTT
CASRASGSTDTQYF
>TRBJ2-1|TRBD1|TRBV5-1|-
TGCGCCAGCAGCTTCCGGGACAGGGGTACCAATGAGCAGTTCTTC
CASSFRDRGTNEQFF
>TRBJ2-7|-|TRBV5-1|-
TGCGCCAGCAGCTCGGGGGGCGCTAGCGCCTCGCAGTACTTC
CASSSGGASASQYF
>TRBJ1-4|TRBD1|TRBV4-2|many
TGTGCCAGCAGCCAAACAGGGGGTCGGGAAAAACTGTTTTTT
CASSQTGGREKLFF
>TRBJ1-5|-|TRBV27|few
TGTGCCAGCAGTTTTGGGGGAAATCAGCCCCAGCATTTT
CASSFGGNQPQHF
>TRBJ2-7|-|TRBV5-8|-
TGTGCCAGCAGCTTGTTCTGGACTCTTGGGCGGTACGAGCAGTACTTC
CASSLFWTLGRYEQYF
>TRBJ1-2|-|TRBV5-4|-
TGTGCCAGCAGCTTTGGGCAAGACTTGGGGGCGCTTGGCTACACCTTC
CASSFGQDLGALGYTF
>TRBJ2-7|TRBD2|TRBV18|-
TGTGCCAGCTCACCGACTAGCGACTACGAGCAGTACTTC
CASSPTSDYEQYF
>TRBJ2-3|-|TRBV7-3|-
TGTGCCAGCAGTTACAGGCGGAGTAGCGGCACAGATACGCAGTATTTT
CASSYRRSSGTDTQYF
>TRBJ2-7|TRBD2|TRBV10-2|-
TGCGCCAGCAGTGAGTCTGAACTAGCGGAGACCTACGAGCAGTACTTC
CASSESELAETYEQYF
>TRBJ1-4|-|TRBV28|-
TGTGCCAGCAGGGGGGCGGTGAATGAAAAACTGTTTTTT
CASRGAVNEKLFF
>TRBJ2-4|-|TRBV5-1|-
TGCGCCAGCAGCTTGGCACCCAAAAACATTCAGTACTTC
CASSLAPKNIQYF
>TRBJ2-3|TRBD2|TRBV19|-
TGTGCCACCAGACTAGCGGGAGGCCCCACAGATACGCAGTATTTT
CATRLAGGPTDTQYF
>TRBJ2-3|-|TRBV1|-
TGCACCAGCAGCGCTATTAGTAGGACTAGGGGGACAGATACGCAGTATTTT
CTSSAISRTRGTDTQYF
>TRBJ2-2|-|TRBV9|-
TGTGCCAGCAGCGTAGAGTTCGGGGAGCTGTTTTTT
CASSVEFGELFF
>TRBJ1-1|-|TRBV7-2|-
TGTGCCAGCAGCGCCGGGGGTTTAGTGAACACTGAAGCTTTCTTT
CASSAGGLVNTEAFF
>TRBJ2-5|-|TRBV19|-
TGTGCCAGTAGTATAGCCAGACAAGAGACCCAGTACTTC
CASSIARQETQYF
>TRBJ2-1|TRBD1|TRBV5-1|-
TGCGCCAGCAGCTTTGGACAGGGGGACAATGAGCAGTTCTTC
CASSFGQGDNEQFF
>TRBJ1-4|-|TRBV10-3|-
TGTGCCATCAGTGAGTCCGGAAACAAGGCGGAACTGTTTTTT
CAISESGNKAELFF
>TRBJ1-1|-|TRBV10-3|few
TGTGCCACAATCCGGGACGTAATGAACACTGAAGCTTTCTTT
CATIRDVMNTEAFF
>TRBJ2-5|-|TRBV6-5|-
TGTGCCAGCAGCCCGTCCGGGGAGACCCAGTACTTC
CASSPSGETQYF
>TRBJ2-6|-|TRBV5-3|-
TGTGCCAGAAGCCCGCCGGGACACAGCTCTGGGGCCAACGTCCTGACTTTC
CARSPPGHSSGANVLTF
>TRBJ2-3|-|TRBV27|-
TGTGCCAGCAGAGCTCCGCCGGGGGTTACGCAGTATTTT
CASRAPPGVTQYF
>TRBJ2-2|TRBD1|TRBV2|-
TGTGCCAGCAGTGAACGGAGGGGACAGGTGAACACCGGGGAGCTGTTTTTT
CASSERRGQVNTGELFF
>TRBJ2-2|-|TRBV25-1|-
TGTGCCAGCAGTGACTCGGCGGAGTCCAACACCGGGGAGCTGTTTTTT
CASSDSAESNTGELFF
>TRBJ2-1|-|TRBV18|-
TGTGCCAGCTCACCACCTTACGGGATCAGGAACAATGAGCAGTTCTTC
CASSPPYGIRNNEQFF
>TRBJ2-1|-|TRBV11-2|few
TGTGCCAGCAGCTTAGATCGGGCAAGTGGGAATGAGCAGTTCTTC
CASSLDRASGNEQFF
>TRBJ1-1|-|TRBV6-6|-
TGTGCCAGCAGTGGAGCACAGGGGAACACTGAAGCTTTCTTT
CASSGAQGNTEAFF
>TRBJ2-2|-|TRBV11-2|-
TGTGCCAGCAGCGATTTCGGGCAGGTTGGGGGCGGGGAGCTGTTTTTT
CASSDFGQVGGGELFF
>TRBJ2-6|-|TRBV19|-
TGTGCCAGTACCCCTCTCGACAGCTACTCTGGGGCCAACGTCCTGACTTTC
CASTPLDSYSGANVLTF
>TRBJ2-2|-|TRBV6-4|-
TGTGCCAGCAGTGACTCTCAGGGTGCGGCCGGGGAGCTGTTTTTT
CASSDSQGAAGELFF
>TRBJ2-2|-|TRBV29-1|-
TGCAGCGTTGCGGGCAAAGCGAACACCGGGGAGCTGTTTTTT
CSVAGKANTGELFF
>TRBJ1-1|-|TRBV6-5|once
TGTGCCAGCAGTCCAACGGGGCCTGGCGCTGAAGCTTTCTTT
CASSPTGPGAEAFF
>TRBJ2-7|-|TRBV4-2|-
TGTGCCAGCAGCCAAGCCGGGACTGGGGCCTACGAGCAGTACTTC
CASSQAGTGAYEQYF
>TRBJ2-7|TRBD2|TRBV11-2|-
TGTGCCAGCAGCTGGACTAGCGCCAGCGAGCAGTACTTC
CASSWTSASEQYF
>TRBJ2-7|TRBD2|TRBV10-1|few
TGCGCCAGCAGTAAGGGACTAGCGGCCGAGAACGAGCAGTACTTC
CASSKGLAAENEQYF
>TRBJ2-3|-|TRBV2|-
TGTGCCAGCAGGTCATCGGGAGTAGATACGCAGTATTTT
CASRSSGVDTQYF
>TRBJ2-7|-|TRBV6-5|few
TGTGCCAGCAGTCAGACGACTGATCTCTCCTACGAGCAGTACTTC
CASSQTTDLSYEQYF
>TRBJ1-3|-|TRBV5-5|-
TGTGCCAGCAGTCTCCGGGACGGGGTCTCTGGAAACACCATATATTTT
CASSLRDGVSGNTIYF
>TRBJ1-1|-|TRBV20-1|-
TGCAGTGCCCCCTTCGTGGTTGAAGCTTTCTTT
CSAPFVVEAFF
>TRBJ1-5|-|TRBV2|-
TGTGCCAGCACGGGGGGCGCTGGGAGGCAGGGAGATCAGCCCCAGCATTTT
CASTGGAGRQGDQPQHF
>TRBJ2-7|-|TRBV15|-
TGTGCCACCAGCAGACTCCCCGGGACTGCCTACGAGCAGTACTTC
CATSRLPGTAYEQYF
>TRBJ2-2|TRBD2|TRBV10-1|-
TGCGCCAGCCGTAGCGGGAATACCGGGGAGCTGTTTTTT
CASRSGNTGELFF